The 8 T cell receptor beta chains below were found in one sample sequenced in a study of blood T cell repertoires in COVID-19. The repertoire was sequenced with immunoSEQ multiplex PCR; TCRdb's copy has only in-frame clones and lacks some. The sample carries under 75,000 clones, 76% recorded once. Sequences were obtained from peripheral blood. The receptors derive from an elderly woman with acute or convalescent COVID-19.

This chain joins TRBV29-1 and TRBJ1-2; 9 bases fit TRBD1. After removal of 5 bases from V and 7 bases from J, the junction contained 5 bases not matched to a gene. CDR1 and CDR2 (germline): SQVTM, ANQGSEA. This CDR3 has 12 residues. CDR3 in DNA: TGCAGCGTTAGGGGACAGGGCGGTGGCTACACCTTC. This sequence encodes CSVRGQGGGYTF.

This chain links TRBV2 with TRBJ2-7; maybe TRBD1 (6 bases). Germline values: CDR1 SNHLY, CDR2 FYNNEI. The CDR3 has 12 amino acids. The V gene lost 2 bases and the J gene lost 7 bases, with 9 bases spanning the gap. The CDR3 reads CASSERGNEQYF. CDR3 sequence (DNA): TGTGCCAGCAGTGAAAGGGGGAATGAGCAGTACTTC. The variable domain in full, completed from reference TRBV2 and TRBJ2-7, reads EPEVTQTPSHQVTQMGQEVILRCVPISNHLYFYWYRQILGQKVEFLVSFYNNEISEKSEIFDDQFSVERPDGSNFTLKIRSTKLEDSAMYFCASSERGNEQYFGPGTRLTVT.

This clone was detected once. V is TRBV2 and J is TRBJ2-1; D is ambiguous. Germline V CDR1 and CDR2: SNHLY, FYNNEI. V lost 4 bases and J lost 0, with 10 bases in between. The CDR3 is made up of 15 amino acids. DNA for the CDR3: TGTGCCAGCAGTGGGGCCGGCGCCTCCTACAATGAGCAGTTCTTC. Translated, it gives CASSGAGASYNEQFF.

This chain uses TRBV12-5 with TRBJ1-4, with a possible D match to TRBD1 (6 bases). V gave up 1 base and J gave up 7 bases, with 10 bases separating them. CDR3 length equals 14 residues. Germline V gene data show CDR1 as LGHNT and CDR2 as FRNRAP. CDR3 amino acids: CASGLGGRSEKLFF. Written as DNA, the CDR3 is TGTGCTAGTGGTTTGGGGGGGCGAAGTGAAAAACTGTTTTTT.

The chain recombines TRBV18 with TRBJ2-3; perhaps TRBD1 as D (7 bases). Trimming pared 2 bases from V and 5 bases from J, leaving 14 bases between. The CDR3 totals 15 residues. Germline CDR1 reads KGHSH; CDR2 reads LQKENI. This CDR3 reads CASSPRRGPGDTQYF. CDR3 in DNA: TGTGCCAGCTCACCAAGGAGGGGGCCAGGAGATACGCAGTATTTT.

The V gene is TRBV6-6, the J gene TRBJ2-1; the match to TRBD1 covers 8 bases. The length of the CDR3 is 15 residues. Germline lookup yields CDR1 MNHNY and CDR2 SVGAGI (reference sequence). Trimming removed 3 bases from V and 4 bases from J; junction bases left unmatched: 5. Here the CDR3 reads CASSYPGQEYNEQFF. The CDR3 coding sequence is TGTGCCAGCAGTTATCCGGGACAGGAGTACAATGAGCAGTTCTTC.

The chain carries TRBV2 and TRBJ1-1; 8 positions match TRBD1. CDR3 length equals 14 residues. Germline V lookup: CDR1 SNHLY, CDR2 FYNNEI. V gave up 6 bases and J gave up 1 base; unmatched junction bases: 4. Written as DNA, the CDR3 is TGTGCCAGCAGAGACAGGGGAGGGAACACTGAAGCTTTCTTT. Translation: CASRDRGGNTEAFF.

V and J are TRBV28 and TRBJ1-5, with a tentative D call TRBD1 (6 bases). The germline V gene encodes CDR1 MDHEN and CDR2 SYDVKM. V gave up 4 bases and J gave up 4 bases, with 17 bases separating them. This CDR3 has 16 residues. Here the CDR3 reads CASSSYRGHLNQPQHF. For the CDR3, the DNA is TGTGCCAGCAGTTCTTACCGGGGACACCTAAATCAGCCCCAGCATTTT. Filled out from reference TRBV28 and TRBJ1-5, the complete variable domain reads DVKVTQSSRYLVKRTGEKVFLECVQDMDHENMFWYRQDPGLGLRLIYFSYDVKMKEKGDIPEGYSVSREKKERFSLILESASTNQTSMYLCASSSYRGHLNQPQHFGDGTRLSIL.